The sequence of this T cell receptor beta chain was determined in a study of CD8 T cells in Susac syndrome. The CDR3 extends over 15 amino acids. The germline CDR1 and CDR2 sequences are ENHRY and SYGVKD. The V end was cut by 3 bases, the J end by 2 bases, with 12 bases between. CD8+ and CD4+ blood T cells underwent TCR beta sequencing. The authors negatively isolated CD8+ and CD4+ T cells and FACS-enriched TEMRA cells. Random hexamers served to reverse transcribe roughly 0.45 to 1 ug RNA. TCR beta CDR3 was amplified by immunoSEQ covering 54 Vbeta and 13 Jbeta. TCRdb used MiXCR to reprocess the immunoSEQ multiplex PCR reads, holding one entry per CDR3 protein. The sample contains about 250,000 distinct CDR3 sequences, approximately 92% of which appear only once.

Sequencing was performed on CD4+ T cells from PBMCs. This sequence was found in a human donor with multiple sclerosis. The chain carries TRBV10-3 and TRBJ2-3; D is undetermined. CDR3: CAISESTGITDTQYF. The CDR3 nucleotides are TGTGCCATCAGTGAATCAACTGGGATCACAGATACGCAGTATTTT.